This is a list of T cell receptor beta chains from one sample in a study of control samples from healthy donors and cancer patients. Measured with immunoSEQ multiplex PCR; TCRdb has only the in-frame clones, and not every one. The sample contains some 150,000 clones, 93% of which appear only once. The sequenced material came from blood. The receptor source for this set is a woman between 55 and 75 years old in good health. The CDR3 runs from the conserved cysteine through the conserved F or W. The D gene is left open where the match is weak. Not all rows give a size; the values are once, few, many and, for expanded clones, a class.

V	J	size	D	CDR3	DNA
TRBV7-2	TRBJ1-5	.	TRBD1	CASSLLSGQGYQPQHF	TGTGCCAGCAGCTTACTTTCTGGACAGGGCTATCAGCCCCAGCATTTT
TRBV5-6	TRBJ1-6	.	.	CASRRADSNSPLHF	TGTGCCAGCAGGAGGGCGGACAGTAATTCACCCCTCCACTTT
TRBV5-4	TRBJ2-5	.	.	CASSLGGPQRETQYF	TGTGCCAGCAGCTTGGGGGGACCACAGAGGGAGACCCAGTACTTC
TRBV11-2	TRBJ2-7	.	.	CASSLDTFSYEQYF	TGTGCCAGCAGCCTGGACACGTTCTCCTACGAGCAGTACTTC
TRBV20-1	TRBJ1-2	.	.	CSAAYREGYTF	TGCAGTGCTGCGTACAGGGAAGGCTACACCTTC
TRBV7-3	TRBJ2-1	.	.	CASSFLGRSNEQFF	TGTGCCAGCAGCTTTTTGGGCAGGAGCAATGAGCAGTTCTTC
TRBV27	TRBJ2-7	.	.	CASSLSTGFYEQYF	TGTGCCAGCAGTTTATCCACAGGATTCTACGAGCAGTACTTC
TRBV19	TRBJ1-5	.	TRBD1	CASSIWRQGGQPQHF	TGTGCCAGTAGTATATGGCGACAGGGGGGCCAGCCCCAGCATTTT
TRBV27	TRBJ2-1	.	TRBD2	CASSQYGTSLRDEQFF	TGTGCCAGCAGTCAATACGGGACTAGCCTTAGGGATGAGCAGTTCTTC
TRBV10-3	TRBJ1-1	once	.	CAISEMGGAFF	TGTGCCATCAGTGAGATGGGTGGGGCTTTCTTT
TRBV5-1	TRBJ2-7	.	.	CASSLGGWENEQYF	TGCGCCAGCAGCTTGGGAGGGTGGGAAAACGAGCAGTACTTC
TRBV5-6	TRBJ2-3	.	.	CASSLADTQYF	TGTGCCAGCAGCTTAGCAGATACGCAGTATTTT
TRBV7-9	TRBJ1-4	.	.	CASSQGYTNEKLFF	TGTGCCAGCAGCCAGGGGTACACTAATGAAAAACTGTTTTTT
TRBV7-6	TRBJ2-1	.	.	CASSQSRQASMVEQFF	TGTGCCAGCAGCCAATCAAGACAGGCCTCTATGGTGGAGCAGTTCTTC
TRBV18	TRBJ1-6	.	TRBD1	CASSPNHEHRGSSYNSPLHF	TGTGCCAGCTCACCCAATCACGAACACAGGGGGAGCTCCTATAATTCACCCCTCCACTTT
TRBV7-3	TRBJ2-5	.	TRBD2	CASSLGSGTQETQYF	TGTGCCAGCAGCTTAGGTAGCGGGACTCAAGAGACCCAGTACTTC
TRBV11-2	TRBJ1-2	.	.	CASSLGGQRSYGYTF	TGTGCCAGCAGCTTAGGGGGACAACGGTCCTATGGCTACACCTTC
TRBV19	TRBJ1-1	once	.	CASSFTRTEAFF	TGTGCCAGTAGCTTTACAAGGACTGAAGCTTTCTTT
TRBV10-3	TRBJ1-2	.	TRBD1	CAIGSQGTGYGYTF	TGTGCCATCGGCTCACAGGGGACGGGCTATGGCTACACCTTC
TRBV6-5	TRBJ1-1	.	.	CASTFGGRLNTEAFF	TGTGCCAGCACCTTTGGGGGCAGACTGAACACTGAAGCTTTCTTT
TRBV18	TRBJ1-1	.	.	CASSPLRGGVAEAFF	TGTGCCAGCTCACCACTACGGGGGGGGGTCGCTGAAGCTTTCTTT
TRBV6-2/TRBV6-3	TRBJ2-3	once	TRBD2	CASSYSKLAADTQYF	TGTGCCAGCAGTTACTCGAAACTAGCGGCAGATACGCAGTATTTT
TRBV7-9	TRBJ1-4	.	.	CASSFRTGEKLFF	TGTGCCAGCAGCTTTAGGACGGGCGAAAAACTGTTTTTT
TRBV9	TRBJ2-3	.	TRBD1	CASSVASDRAGPDTQYF	TGTGCCAGCAGCGTCGCCTCGGACAGGGCGGGCCCAGATACGCAGTATTTT
TRBV12-3/TRBV12-4	TRBJ1-1	.	.	CASSFLSEAFF	TGTGCCAGCAGTTTTTTATCGGAAGCTTTCTTT
TRBV3-1/TRBV3-2	TRBJ1-2	.	.	CASSDCGSPYGYTF	TGTGCCAGCAGCGATTGTGGCAGCCCCTATGGCTACACCTTC
TRBV15	TRBJ1-5	once	TRBD1	CATSNDRGLNQPQHF	TGTGCCACCAGCAACGACAGGGGACTAAATCAGCCCCAGCATTTT
TRBV2	TRBJ1-4	.	.	CASSALSFRGVYEKLFF	TGTGCCAGCAGCGCCCTATCCTTTAGGGGGGTTTATGAAAAACTGTTTTTT
TRBV7-2	TRBJ1-6	.	.	CASSLSYFGDSPLHF	TGTGCCAGCAGCTTAAGTTATTTTGGGGATTCACCCCTCCACTTT
TRBV27	TRBJ2-1	.	.	CASSLSRQNEQFF	TGTGCCAGCAGTTTATCTCGGCAAAATGAGCAGTTCTTC
TRBV7-2	TRBJ2-1	.	TRBD2	CAGSLVGRLSGGAYNEQFF	TGTGCCGGCAGCTTAGTTGGTAGGCTAAGCGGGGGGGCTTACAATGAGCAGTTCTTC
TRBV12-5	TRBJ1-1	.	.	CASGLTGFTEAFF	TGTGCTAGTGGGCTCACAGGGTTCACTGAAGCTTTCTTT
TRBV12-3/TRBV12-4	TRBJ1-5	.	.	CASNRDSNQPQHF	TGTGCCAGCAACCGGGACAGCAATCAGCCCCAGCATTTT